The 2 T cell receptor beta chains in this list originate from one sample, sequenced in a study of blood T cell repertoires in COVID-19. Data came from immunoSEQ multiplex PCR; TCRdb stores just in-frame clones and leaves some out. Of some 260,000 clones listed, about 80% were seen once; the top ten hold roughly 9.8%. The specimen sequenced was peripheral blood. The origin of the receptors is an elderly man with acute or convalescent COVID-19.

This chain links TRBV19 with TRBJ1-2, with a tentative D call TRBD1 (5 bases). Trimming cost V 8 bases and J 2 bases, with 18 bases left between them. The CDR3 has 15 amino acids. Germline CDR1 reads LNHDA; CDR2 reads SQIVND (reference sequence). The CDR3 loop reads CASQARTSRNYGYTF. DNA of the CDR3: TGTGCCAGTCAAGCCAGGACAAGTCGCAACTATGGCTACACCTTC.

This clone appeared once. The chain links TRBV24-1 to TRBJ1-5; 8 bases align to TRBD1. The CDR3 runs 13 residues. CDR1 and CDR2 from the germline V gene are KGHDR and SFDVKD. The CDR3 reads CVRTGKSNQPQHF. CDR3 nucleotides: TGTGTCAGGACAGGGAAGAGCAATCAGCCCCAGCATTTT.